This T cell receptor beta chain was recovered during a study of T cells in Graves' hyperthyroidism and ophthalmopathy. This clonotype was recorded at least ten times. What it recognizes is unknown. The TCR beta CDR3 regions underwent amplification using RNA transcripts as the source. The study used the HTBI primer set for a first-round RT-PCR of the TCR CDR3. One entry per CDR3 protein, called by TCRdb with MiXCR from the multiplex PCR reads. The sample includes roughly 100,000 distinct CDR3 sequences, 45% to 50% seen only once; the top ten take approximately 27%. CDR1 MNHNY and CDR2 SVGAGI come from the germline V gene (reference sequence). This CDR3 is built from 15 residues. The junction had 8 bases not matched to a gene; V was cut back by 2 bases and J by 4 bases. Regarding the study as a whole: Also found in blood were most expanded thyroid clonotypes above 0.001. Ophthalmopathy could be told apart from stable hyperthyroidism with a 13 V-J model.

Stable Graves' hyperthyroidism meant no ophthalmopathy progression within 18 months. The sequenced material came from blood. The gene calls are TRBV6-6 and TRBJ2-7, with TRBD1 matching over 7 bases. This sequence originates from a man between 40 and 49 years old with Graves' hyperthyroidism. For the CDR3, the DNA is TGTGCCAGCAGTTACAAGGGGGCAGATAGGTACGAGCAGTACTTC. Translating it yields CASSYKGADRYEQYF.